This T cell receptor (beta chain) stems from a study of T cell changes during pregnancy in multiple sclerosis. Trimming pared 6 bases from V and 3 bases from J, leaving 11 bases between. The CDR3 is made up of 14 amino acids. CDR1 is LNHDA and CDR2 is SQIVND in the germline V gene (reference sequence). Data came from immunoSEQ multiplex PCR; TCRdb stores just in-frame clones and leaves some out. Of around 78,000 clones listed, 93% are singletons. This clone was observed once. The V call is TRBV19, the J call TRBJ2-2; the D gene is possibly TRBD1 (5 bases). The input for sequencing was peripheral blood, taken in the second trimester of pregnancy. The receptor's source is a female donor with multiple sclerosis, enrolled in a pregnancy study. This CDR3 is CASRVQGDTGELFF. CDR3 coding DNA: TGTGCCAGTAGGGTCCAGGGCGACACCGGGGAGCTGTTTTTT.